This TCR beta chain was retrieved from a study of identical twins. Whole-study results and caveats: Invariant populations such as MAIT and iNKT cells could partly muddle zero-insertion analyses.

On this clonotype: Its matching antigen is unknown.

TCRdb re-called the 5' RACE reads with MiXCR, one entry per CDR3 protein. The data contain around 530,000 distinct CDR3 sequences, around 15% of them singletons. Healthy Caucasian individuals made up all the donors. Trimming removed 6 bases from V and 7 bases from J; junction bases left unmatched: 6. The CDR3 runs 13 residues. The V gene's germline CDR1 is MNHNS and CDR2 SASEGT. This sample was also put to use in a study of yellow fever vaccine responses in identical twins.

The receptor was derived from a woman aged 18 to 35 in good health. The sample consisted of CD4+ T cells sorted from blood. The rearrangement links TRBV6-1 to TRBJ2-1, with 7 bases identical to TRBD2. The CDR3 protein is CASSAGVWNEQFF. The CDR3 DNA is TGTGCCAGCAGCGCGGGAGTATGGAATGAGCAGTTCTTC.